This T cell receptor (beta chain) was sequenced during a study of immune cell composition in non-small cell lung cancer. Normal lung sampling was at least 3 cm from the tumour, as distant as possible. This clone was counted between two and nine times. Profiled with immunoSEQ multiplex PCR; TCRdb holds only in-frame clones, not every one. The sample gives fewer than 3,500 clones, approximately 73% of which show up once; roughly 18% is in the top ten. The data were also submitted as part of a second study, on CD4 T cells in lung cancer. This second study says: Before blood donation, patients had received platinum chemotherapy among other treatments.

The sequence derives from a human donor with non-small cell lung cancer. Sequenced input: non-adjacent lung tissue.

CDR3 nucleotides: TGTGCCAGCAGCTTAGATCAGGGCGGCCTCCTCAATGAGCAGTTCTTC. Amino acid sequence: CASSLDQGGLLNEQFF. J is TRBJ2-1 and V is TRBV7-2; D is possibly TRBD1 (5 bases). Trimming cost V 1 base and J 6 bases, with 16 bases left between them. Germline assignment: CDR1 SGHTA and CDR2 FQGNSA. This CDR3 spans 16 amino acids.